The 3 T cell receptor beta chains listed next were all sequenced from one sample in a study of T cell responses to AZD1222 COVID-19 vaccine. Sequencing was performed with immunoSEQ multiplex PCR; in TCRdb, only in-frame clones are kept and a portion is missing. The sample contains some 40,000 clones, around 80% of which appear only once. The sequenced sample was peripheral blood, obtained 28 days after the second dose of the MenACWY control vaccine. These receptors were collected from an adult who received the MenACWY meningococcal vaccine as a control.

The chain combines TRBV30 with TRBJ1-6; the D is unclear. The V end was cut by 8 bases, the J end by 9 bases, with 17 bases between. CDR3 length equals 13 residues. Germline-derived CDR1 and CDR2 are GTSNPN and SVGIG (reference sequence). The CDR3 DNA reads as TGTGCCCGTGAAGCAAATCCTGGTTCACCCCTCCACTTT. It encodes CAREANPGSPLHF.

The chain is built from TRBV15 and TRBJ2-5; D tentatively fits TRBD1 or TRBD2 (5 bases each). The CDR3 sequence is 15 residues long. Trimming cost V 0 bases and J 5 bases, with 13 bases left between them. The germline gives CDR1 LNHNV, CDR2 YYDKDF (reference sequence). Here the CDR3 DNA reads TGTGCCACCAGCAGAGATGAGGGGCTGGCGGAGACCCAGTACTTC. As protein: CATSRDEGLAETQYF.

The chain carries TRBV12-5 and TRBJ2-7, with 9 bases fitting TRBD1. The CDR3 runs to 15 residues. Germline V gene data show CDR1 as LGHNT and CDR2 as FRNRAP. V shed 5 bases, J shed 1 base, and the junction held 6 bases outside the gene matches. The DNA of the CDR3 is TGTGCTAGTGGTCCACCGGGACAGGGTTCCTACGAGCAGTACTTC. This sequence encodes CASGPPGQGSYEQYF.